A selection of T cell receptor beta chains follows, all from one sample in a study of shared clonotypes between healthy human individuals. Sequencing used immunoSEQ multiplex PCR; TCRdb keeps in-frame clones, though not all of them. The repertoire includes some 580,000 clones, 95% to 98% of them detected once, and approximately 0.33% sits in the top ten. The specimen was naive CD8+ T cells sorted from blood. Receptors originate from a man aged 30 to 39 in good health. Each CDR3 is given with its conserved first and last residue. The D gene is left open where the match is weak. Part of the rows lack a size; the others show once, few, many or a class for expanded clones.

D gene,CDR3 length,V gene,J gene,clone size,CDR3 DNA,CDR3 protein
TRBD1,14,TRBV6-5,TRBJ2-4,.,TGTGCCAGCTCCCCGGGACAGGGAACAAACATTCAGTACTTC,CASSPGQGTNIQYF
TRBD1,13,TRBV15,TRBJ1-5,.,TGTGCCACCAGACGACAGGGGAAACAGCCCCAGCATTTT,CATRRQGKQPQHF
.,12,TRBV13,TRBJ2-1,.,TGTGCCAGCAGCTTAGGGCCCTCCTGGGAGTTCTTC,CASSLGPSWEFF
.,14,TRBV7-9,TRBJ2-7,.,TGTGCCAGCAGCTTAGCAGGGGTACCCTACGAGCAGTACTTC,CASSLAGVPYEQYF
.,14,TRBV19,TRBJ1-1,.,TGTGCCAGTAGTATTTGGGGTCTTGACACTGAAGCTTTCTTT,CASSIWGLDTEAFF
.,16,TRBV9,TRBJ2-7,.,TGTGCCAGCAGCGTAGGAGTAAGGGTTCCCTCCTACGAGCAGTACTTC,CASSVGVRVPSYEQYF
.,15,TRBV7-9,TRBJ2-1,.,TGTGCCAGCAGCCTAGGTTCTCTAGCCCTCAATGAGCAGTTCTTC,CASSLGSLALNEQFF
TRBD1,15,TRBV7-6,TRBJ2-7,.,TGTGCCAGCAGCTCCCACCGGGACAGGGCACGAGAGCAGTACTTC,CASSSHRDRAREQYF
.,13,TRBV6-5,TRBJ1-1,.,TGTGCCAGCAGTGTCGGGGCGCCCACTGAAGCTTTCTTT,CASSVGAPTEAFF
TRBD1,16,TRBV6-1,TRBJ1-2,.,TGTGCCAGCAGTGCTGACGTCCGGGACAGGGTGCGTGGCTACACCTTC,CASSADVRDRVRGYTF
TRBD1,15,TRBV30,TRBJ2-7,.,TGTGCCTGGAGTACCGGGACAGGGGGCAGCGACGAGCAGTACTTC,CAWSTGTGGSDEQYF
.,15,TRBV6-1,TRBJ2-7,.,TGTGCCAGCAGTGGTCGGACAGTCCAATCCTACGAGCAGTACTTC,CASSGRTVQSYEQYF
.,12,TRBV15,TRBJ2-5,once,TGTGCCACCAGCCTACGAGGGGGGACCCAGTACTTC,CATSLRGGTQYF
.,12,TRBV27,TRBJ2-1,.,TGTGCCAGCAGTCACCCCGGGACCCCCGCTTTCTTC,CASSHPGTPAFF
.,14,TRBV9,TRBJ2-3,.,TGTGCCAGCAACCGGGACATGAGCACAGATACGCAGTATTTT,CASNRDMSTDTQYF
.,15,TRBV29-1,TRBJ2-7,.,TGCAGCGTTGTAGGGGGGGGTAGGCTCTCCTACGAGCAGTACTTC,CSVVGGGRLSYEQYF
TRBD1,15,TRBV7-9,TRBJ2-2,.,TGTGCCAGCACCCAGGACAGGGGGCGGTCCGGGGAGCTGTTTTTT,CASTQDRGRSGELFF
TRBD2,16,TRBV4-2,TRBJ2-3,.,TGTGCCAGCAGCCAAGAAGCTAGCGGGAGGACAGATACGCAGTATTTT,CASSQEASGRTDTQYF